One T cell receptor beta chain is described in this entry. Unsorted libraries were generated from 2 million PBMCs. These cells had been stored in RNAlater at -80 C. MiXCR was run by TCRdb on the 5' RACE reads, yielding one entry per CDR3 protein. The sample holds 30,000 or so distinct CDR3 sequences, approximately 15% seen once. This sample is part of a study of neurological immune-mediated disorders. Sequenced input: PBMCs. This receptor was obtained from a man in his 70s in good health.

The CDR3 loop is CTSSKHQQPRRDSNQPQHF. The CDR3 DNA sequence: TGTACCAGCAGCAAACATCAACAACCCCGTCGGGACAGCAATCAGCCCCAGCATTTT. This chain links TRBV7-2 with TRBJ1-5, with D possibly being TRBD1 (5 bases). The germline CDR1 and CDR2 sequences are SGHTA and FQGNSA. The V gene lost 5 bases and the J gene lost 1 base, with 24 bases spanning the gap. This CDR3 contains 19 residues.